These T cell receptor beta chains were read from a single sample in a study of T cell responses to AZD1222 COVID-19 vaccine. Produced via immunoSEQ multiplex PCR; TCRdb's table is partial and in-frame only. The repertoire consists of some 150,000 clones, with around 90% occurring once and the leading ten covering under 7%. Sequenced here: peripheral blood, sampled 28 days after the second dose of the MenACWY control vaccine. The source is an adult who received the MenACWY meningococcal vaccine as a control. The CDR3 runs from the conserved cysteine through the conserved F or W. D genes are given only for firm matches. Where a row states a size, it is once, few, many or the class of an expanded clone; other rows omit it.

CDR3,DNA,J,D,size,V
CASSLDSGRTEAFF,TGTGCCAGCAGTTTAGACAGCGGCAGAACTGAAGCTTTCTTT,TRBJ1-1,.,.,TRBV27
CASSDGPLGGLTEAFF,TGTGCCAGCAGTGACGGCCCGTTGGGGGGGCTCACTGAAGCTTTCTTT,TRBJ1-1,.,.,TRBV6-4
CASSYGTGNQPQHF,TGTGCCAGCAGCTACGGGACAGGAAATCAGCCCCAGCATTTT,TRBJ1-5,TRBD1,few,TRBV7-6
CASSYKDTGELFF,TGTGCCAGCAGTTACAAGGACACCGGGGAGCTGTTTTTT,TRBJ2-2,.,.,TRBV6-2/TRBV6-3
CASSLTASAETPPGQYF,TGTGCCAGCAGCCTAACGGCCTCGGCGGAGACCCCTCCCGGGCAGTACTTC,TRBJ2-7,.,.,TRBV21-1
CASSWATDTQYF,TGTGCCAGCAGTTGGGCCACAGATACGCAGTATTTT,TRBJ2-3,.,once,TRBV12-3/TRBV12-4
CASSEGTGANYEQYF,TGTGCCAGCAGCGAAGGGACAGGGGCTAATTACGAGCAGTACTTC,TRBJ2-7,TRBD1,few,TRBV11-1
CASSLGQDRETNEKLFF,TGCGCCAGCAGCCTCGGACAGGACCGGGAGACTAATGAAAAACTGTTTTTT,TRBJ1-4,TRBD1,few,TRBV4-1
CASSQDFKGAPNYGYTF,TGCGCCAGCAGCCAAGATTTTAAGGGCGCCCCTAACTATGGCTACACCTTC,TRBJ1-2,.,.,TRBV4-1
CASSLSGYTEAFF,TGTGCCAGCAGCTTGAGCGGTTATACTGAAGCTTTCTTT,TRBJ1-1,.,.,TRBV5-5
CASSVALDSGNTIYF,TGTGCCAGCAGCGTAGCCCTCGACTCTGGAAACACCATATATTTT,TRBJ1-3,.,.,TRBV9
CASSLEGKVGGYTF,TGTGCCAGCAGCTTAGAGGGGAAGGTGGGAGGCTACACCTTC,TRBJ1-2,.,.,TRBV7-9
CASESSGEFGLTKNIQYF,TGCGCCAGCGAGTCGTCGGGGGAGTTCGGTCTAACCAAAAACATTCAGTACTTC,TRBJ2-4,.,.,TRBV23-1
CASIPDRATYGYTF,TGTGCCAGCATCCCGGACAGGGCGACCTATGGCTACACCTTC,TRBJ1-2,TRBD1,.,TRBV7-2
CASSFLPGQGRTEAFF,TGTGCCAGCAGTTTTTTACCTGGGCAGGGGAGGACTGAAGCTTTCTTT,TRBJ1-1,.,.,TRBV27
CASSLSGLAGDTQYF,TGTGCCAGCAGTTTATCGGGGCTAGCGGGGGATACGCAGTATTTT,TRBJ2-3,TRBD2,.,TRBV28
CASSPAGSSSHSPLHF,TGTGCCAGCAGCCCTGCAGGGAGTTCATCCCATTCACCCCTCCACTTT,TRBJ1-6,.,.,TRBV5-4
CASSRDRDQPQHF,TGTGCCAGTAGTCGGGACAGGGATCAGCCCCAGCATTTT,TRBJ1-5,TRBD1,.,TRBV19
CSARTREKLFF,TGCAGTGCTAGGACTCGGGAAAAACTGTTTTTT,TRBJ1-4,.,.,TRBV20-1
CASGRDGTEAFF,TGTGCTAGTGGGCGAGACGGTACTGAAGCTTTCTTT,TRBJ1-1,.,few,TRBV12-5
CASSQHPGTGAYYEQYF,TGCGCCAGCAGCCAACATCCCGGGACAGGGGCCTATTACGAGCAGTACTTC,TRBJ2-7,TRBD1,.,TRBV4-1
CASSLGPGLGTFF,TGTGCCAGCAGCTTGGGACCGGGACTAGGTACGTTCTTC,TRBJ2-1,TRBD2,.,TRBV6-2/TRBV6-3
CASGWTGGGTDTQYF,TGCGCCAGCGGCTGGACAGGGGGCGGCACAGATACGCAGTATTTT,TRBJ2-3,TRBD1,.,TRBV23-1
CASSYGRGNYGYTF,TGTGCCAGCAGTTACGGCAGGGGAAACTATGGCTACACCTTC,TRBJ1-2,.,.,TRBV6-5
CAGGVGAKSGANVLTF,TGTGCCGGGGGTGTGGGGGCCAAATCTGGGGCCAACGTCCTGACTTTC,TRBJ2-6,.,.,TRBV5-4
CASSQVVGGELFF,TGTGCCAGCAGCCAGGTCGTGGGCGGGGAGCTGTTTTTT,TRBJ2-2,.,.,TRBV11-2
CASSPIRQGDEKLFF,TGTGCCAGCAGCCCAATCCGACAGGGGGATGAAAAACTGTTTTTT,TRBJ1-4,TRBD1,.,TRBV9
CASGQNYGYTF,TGTGCCAGCGGACAGAACTATGGCTACACCTTC,TRBJ1-2,.,once,TRBV6-5
CASSLGGGANEAFF,TGTGCCAGCAGCCTGGGTGGTGGGGCGAATGAAGCTTTCTTT,TRBJ1-1,.,.,TRBV7-3
CASSSVGSLGRSYNSPLHF,TGTGCCAGCAGCTCGGTGGGGAGTTTGGGGCGCTCCTATAATTCACCCCTCCACTTT,TRBJ1-6,.,.,TRBV5-6
CASSAIDSPGNTIYF,TGTGCCAGCAGTGCTATAGACAGTCCCGGAAACACCATATATTTT,TRBJ1-3,.,.,TRBV2
CATEGQGGKTQYF,TGTGCCACCGAGGGACAGGGAGGAAAGACCCAGTACTTC,TRBJ2-5,TRBD1,.,TRBV19
CASSLDGLGGYTF,TGCGCCAGCAGCTTGGATGGCTTGGGAGGCTACACCTTC,TRBJ1-2,.,once,TRBV5-1
CASSLPRDSSGNTIYF,TGTGCCAGCAGCTTACCACGGGACAGCTCTGGAAACACCATATATTTT,TRBJ1-3,TRBD1,.,TRBV7-2
CASSSRQGLDTQYF,TGTGCCAGCAGCTCTCGACAGGGTTTAGATACGCAGTATTTT,TRBJ2-3,TRBD1,.,TRBV11-3
CASVASSYNSPLHF,TGTGCCAGCGTGGCGAGCTCCTATAATTCACCCCTCCACTTT,TRBJ1-6,.,.,TRBV7-9
CASSLTGTGFSYTF,TGTGCCAGCAGCTTGACCGGGACAGGCTTTAGCTACACCTTC,TRBJ1-2,TRBD1,.,TRBV5-6
CASSQSGAGDYEQYF,TGTGCTAGCAGCCAGAGCGGAGCGGGAGACTACGAGCAGTACTTC,TRBJ2-7,TRBD2,.,TRBV7-7
CASSMDSWKLFF,TGTGCCAGTAGTATGGACAGTTGGAAACTGTTTTTT,TRBJ1-4,.,.,TRBV19
CASSPGQTPYGYTF,TGTGCCAGCAGCCCGGGCCAAACCCCCTATGGCTACACCTTC,TRBJ1-2,.,.,TRBV5-6
CASSSTGGGGTEAFF,TGTGCCAGCAGTTCCACCGGTGGAGGGGGGACTGAAGCTTTCTTT,TRBJ1-1,.,.,TRBV6-5
CASSITGQDYGYTF,TGTGCCAGCTCGATCACCGGACAGGACTATGGCTACACCTTC,TRBJ1-2,TRBD1,.,TRBV18
CASSPGGRADTQYF,TGTGCCAGCAGCCCTGGCGGGAGGGCCGATACGCAGTATTTT,TRBJ2-3,TRBD2,.,TRBV9
CASSREAPNYGYTF,TGTGCCAGCAGCCGGGAGGCACCTAACTATGGCTACACCTTC,TRBJ1-2,.,.,TRBV14
CASGPGAGDGYEQYF,TGTGCTAGTGGTCCGGGGGCGGGAGATGGCTACGAGCAGTACTTC,TRBJ2-7,.,.,TRBV12-5